This T cell receptor (beta chain) came from a study of sequential checkpoint blockade in melanoma. As for the study in general: After both sequences, patients received maintenance nivolumab.

V gave up 7 bases and J gave up 1 base; unmatched junction bases: 17. Per the germline V gene, CDR1 is MNHGY and CDR2 is SAAAGT. The CDR3 is 18 amino acids. This clone was picked up a small number of times. Specified treatment: randomized to nivolumab then ipilimumab (arm A) or the reverse (arm B). This table comes from immunoSEQ multiplex PCR, and its TCRdb copy is limited to in-frame clones, with some not included. The table has about 4,200 clones, roughly a quarter seen once. The specimen was tumor tissue (inferred from file names), collected from a patient given nivolumab and ipilimumab in sequence. The chain uses TRBV6-8 and TRBJ2-5; 8 bases line up with TRBD2. The receptor's source is a human donor with melanoma. The CDR3 spells CASNFLLAAGDLQETQYF. The CDR3 nucleotides read TGTGCCAGCAACTTCTTACTCGCAGCGGGGGACCTCCAAGAGACCCAGTACTTC.